A single sample is the source of the 23 T cell receptor beta chains below, sequenced in a study of radiation and T cells in renal cell carcinoma. Produced via immunoSEQ multiplex PCR; TCRdb's table is partial and in-frame only. Among around 120,000 clones listed, 75% to 85% were seen once. The sample's time point: blood 2 weeks post-SBRT. Noted treatment: 15 Gy SBRT to primary tumor, nephrectomy 4 weeks later. The specimen was blood, collected from a patient whose treatment included radiotherapy and nephrectomy. The receptor set was obtained from a woman aged 60-75 years with renal cell carcinoma.

This clone was picked up a small number of times. This chain joins TRBV7-6 and TRBJ1-1; D may be TRBD1 (6 bases). Germline V gene data show CDR1 as SGHVS and CDR2 as FNYEAQ. Trimming took 3 bases from V and 2 from J, leaving 10 bases between them. CDR3 length: 14 residues. The CDR3 spells CASSLTGPNTEAFF. CDR3 coding DNA: TGTGCCAGCAGCTTGACAGGCCCTAACACTGAAGCTTTCTTT.

This sequence joins TRBV5-1 and TRBJ2-7; 7 positions match TRBD2. Germline-derived CDR1 and CDR2 are SGHRS and YFSETQ. The length of the CDR3 is 15 residues. V was clipped by 4 bases and J by 7 bases; unmatched bases: 14. The CDR3 reads CASSISGTTRLEQYF. CDR3 nucleotide sequence: TGCGCCAGCAGCATCTCCGGGACTACCCGCTTGGAGCAGTACTTC.

The rearrangement joins TRBV29-1 to TRBJ2-4; no firm D call. The CDR3 contains 12 residues. Germline CDR1 is SQVTM and CDR2 is ANQGSEA. Deletions cut 2 bases from V and 0 bases from J, with 2 bases between. The CDR3 nucleotides are TGCAGCGTTGAAATAGCCAAAAACATTCAGTACTTC. It specifies CSVEIAKNIQYF.

This chain links TRBV5-6 with TRBJ1-1, with D possibly TRBD1 on 6 matching bases. The CDR3 sequence is 13 residues long. Germline V gene data show CDR1 as SGHDT and CDR2 as YYEEEE. V was shortened by 4 bases and J by 4 bases, with 11 bases between the two germline ends. The CDR3 DNA is TGTGCCAGCAGCACGGACAGTATCACTGAAGCTTTCTTT. The encoded protein is CASSTDSITEAFF.

This clone came up once. V gene TRBV6-6 combines with J gene TRBJ2-7; maybe TRBD2 (5 bases). This CDR3 contains 14 residues. Per the germline V gene, CDR1 is MNHNY and CDR2 is SVGAGI (reference sequence). Between the trimmed V and J ends, which lost 4 bases and 2 bases, there was a span of 12 bases. The CDR3 nucleotides are TGTGCCAGCAGTTCGTGGACTTCCACCTACGAGCAGTACTTC. As protein: CASSSWTSTYEQYF.

V and J are TRBV6-7 and TRBJ2-1, with 8 bases that match TRBD1. TRBV6-7 is recorded as an ORF, its role being uncertain. The CDR3 contains 15 residues. J gave up 5 bases and V 2 bases, and 5 bases lay outside the gene matches. CDR3 in amino acids: CASSYGQGKHNEQFF. In DNA form, the CDR3 reads TGTGCCAGCAGTTACGGACAGGGAAAACACAATGAGCAGTTCTTC.

The V and J genes are TRBV2 and TRBJ2-2, with 7 bases lining up with TRBD2. This CDR3 contains 15 residues. Germline-derived CDR1 and CDR2 are SNHLY and FYNNEI. Trimming cost V 2 bases and J 6 bases; bases outside gene matches: 6. CDR3 sequence reads: CASSEREGYPGELFF. CDR3 in DNA: TGTGCCAGCAGTGAAAGGGAGGGGTATCCCGGGGAGCTGTTTTTT. The full variable domain, rest sourced from reference TRBV2 and TRBJ2-2, is EPEVTQTPSHQVTQMGQEVILRCVPISNHLYFYWYRQILGQKVEFLVSFYNNEISEKSEIFDDQFSVERPDGSNFTLKIRSTKLEDSAMYFCASSEREGYPGELFFGEGSRLTVL.

This clone was recorded once. This rearrangement joins TRBV27 to TRBJ2-7; TRBD2 might be the D (6 bases). V lost 5 bases and J 5 bases, leaving 16 bases between the germline ends. CDR1 is MNHEY, CDR2 SMNVEV, per germline (reference sequence). This CDR3 comprises 14 residues. The CDR3 DNA is TGTGCCAGCAGTGCGACGGGGGTACGGAACGAGCAGTACTTC. Encoded protein: CASSATGVRNEQYF.

This clone was seen once. J is TRBJ1-2 and V is TRBV4-1; TRBD1 might be the D (6 bases). Trimming shortened V by 1 base and J by 10 bases, and 16 bases separated the two germline ends. Germline CDR1 is MGHRA and CDR2 is YSYEKL. The CDR3 is made up of 14 amino acids. CDR3 region: CASSQGQGNVDYTF. The CDR3 nucleotides read TGCGCCAGCAGCCAAGGGCAGGGGAATGTAGACTACACCTTC.

The rearrangement joins TRBV27 to TRBJ1-5; possible D gene TRBD1, 6 bases. Between the trimmed V and J ends, which lost 6 bases and 7 bases, there was a span of 19 bases. This CDR3 is built from 15 residues. CDR1 is MNHEY and CDR2 is SMNVEV in the germline V gene (reference sequence). CDR3: CASRSGGKGVQPQHF. CDR3 coding DNA: TGTGCCAGCAGGTCCGGCGGAAAGGGGGTGCAGCCCCAGCATTTT.

The chain couples TRBV6-5 to TRBJ2-7, with D possibly TRBD2 on 5 matching bases. The ends were cut back, 0 bases at V and 0 bases at J, with 12 bases in the middle. CDR1 is MNHEY and CDR2 is SVGAGI in the germline V gene. The CDR3 consists of 16 residues. In nucleotides, the CDR3 is TGTGCCAGCAGTTACTCACGGGGTCCTAGCTCCTACGAGCAGTACTTC. It specifies CASSYSRGPSSYEQYF.

The chain uses TRBV29-1 and TRBJ2-5; D possibly corresponds to TRBD2 (5 bases). The CDR3 covers 11 residues. Germline V gives CDR1 SQVTM, CDR2 ANQGSEA. Between the trimmed V and J ends, which lost 7 bases and 2 bases, there was a span of 8 bases. The CDR3 sequence: CSARDQETQYF. The CDR3, as DNA: TGCAGCGCACGGGATCAAGAGACCCAGTACTTC.

The chain couples TRBV6-6 to TRBJ1-6, with no clear D. Germline V CDR1 and CDR2: MNHNY, SVGAGI (reference sequence). V lost 6 bases and J lost 8, with 8 bases in between. CDR3 length equals 12 residues. Here the CDR3 reads CASSPRDSPLHF. CDR3 sequence (DNA): TGTGCCAGCAGCCCGAGGGATTCACCCCTCCACTTT.

With regard to this clone: This CDR3 is also generated by other DNA sequences in the sample. This chain uses TRBV5-1 with TRBJ2-7; D remains unclear. The germline V gene encodes CDR1 SGHRS and CDR2 YFSETQ. V shed 1 base and J shed 2 bases, with 7 bases lying between them. This CDR3 region has 13 residues. The CDR3 loop reads CASSLPGTYEQYF. The DNA of the CDR3 is TGCGCCAGCAGCTTGCCGGGTACCTACGAGCAGTACTTC.

The gene calls are TRBV10-3 and TRBJ2-2, with D perhaps matching TRBD1 (6 bases). This CDR3 has 13 residues. Between the trimmed V and J ends, which lost 6 bases and 7 bases, there was a span of 12 bases. Germline V CDR1 and CDR2: ENHRY, SYGVKD. CDR3 loop: CAIRAGASGELFF. The CDR3 coding sequence is TGTGCCATCAGGGCAGGGGCTAGCGGGGAGCTGTTTTTT.

J is TRBJ2-3 and V is TRBV5-4, with D possibly matching TRBD2 (5 bases). V dropped 1 base and J dropped 4 bases, with 10 bases sitting between them. Germline CDR1 is SGHNT and CDR2 is YYREEE (reference sequence). The CDR3 loop spans 14 amino acids. The CDR3 DNA sequence: TGTGCCAGCAGCTTGAGTCAGCGGCCAGATACGCAGTATTTT. This translates into CASSLSQRPDTQYF.

The V gene is TRBV7-2, the J gene TRBJ2-1; possible D gene TRBD1, 6 bases. Trimming removed 2 bases at V and 3 bases at J, with 14 bases between. The CDR3 covers 16 residues. CDR1 is SGHTA, CDR2 FQGNSA, per germline. CDR3 region: CASSLRAGAGYNEQFF. DNA for the CDR3: TGTGCCAGCAGCTTAAGGGCAGGGGCTGGCTACAATGAGCAGTTCTTC. The full variable domain, with the rest looked up from reference TRBV7-2 and TRBJ2-1, is GAGVSQSPSNKVTEKGKDVELRCDPISGHTALYWYRQSLGQGLEFLIYFQGNSAPDKSGLPSDRFSAERTGGSVSTLTIQRTQQEDSAVYLCASSLRAGAGYNEQFFGPGTRLTVL.

The chain employs TRBV2 and TRBJ2-1; a weak D match, TRBD1 (7 bases). The CDR3 is 16 amino acids. Germline V gene data show CDR1 as SNHLY and CDR2 as FYNNEI. CDR3 in DNA: TGTTCGAGCAGAGGGACTGGGACAGAAGCCTACAATGAGCAGTTCTTC. This gives the protein CSSRGTGTEAYNEQFF.

The rearrangement uses TRBV5-1 and TRBJ1-1; no definite D call. This CDR3 is 14 amino acids long. Trimming took 3 bases from V and 4 from J, leaving 13 bases between them. Germline values: CDR1 SGHRS, CDR2 YFSETQ. The CDR3 here is CASSYYTGGTEAFF. CDR3 coding DNA: TGCGCCAGCAGCTATTACACGGGAGGCACTGAAGCTTTCTTT. Full variable domain (missing parts from reference TRBV5-1 and TRBJ1-1): KAGVTQTPRYLIKTRGQQVTLSCSPISGHRSVSWYQQTPGQGLQFLFEYFSETQRNKGNFPGRFSGRQFSNSRSEMNVSTLELGDSALYLCASSYYTGGTEAFFGQGTRLTVV.

V and J are TRBV2 and TRBJ2-2, with 7 nucleotides matching TRBD1. The CDR3 is 16 residues long. Losses at the gene ends were 2 bases for V and 4 bases for J; bases not matched to a gene: 7. The V gene's germline CDR1 is SNHLY and CDR2 FYNNEI. DNA of the CDR3: TGTGCCAGCAGTGAAAGAAGGGGGCTGGGCACCGGGGAGCTGTTTTTT. Residues: CASSERRGLGTGELFF.

The chain uses TRBV5-5 and TRBJ1-4; D uncertain. CDR3 length equals 14 residues. Per the germline V gene, CDR1 is SGHKS and CDR2 is YYEKEE (reference sequence). The V gene lost 0 bases and the J gene lost 7 bases, with 10 bases spanning the gap. The DNA of the CDR3 is TGTGCCAGCAGCTTGGAGCCTGGGAGTGAAAAACTGTTTTTT. It codes for CASSLEPGSEKLFF.

The chain employs TRBV5-1 and TRBJ1-1, with unresolved D. CDR1 is SGHRS and CDR2 is YFSETQ in the germline V gene. The V gene lost 0 bases and the J gene lost 0 bases, with 9 bases spanning the gap. This CDR3 is 15 amino acids long. The CDR3 here is CASSLAPTLNTEAFF. The CDR3 DNA reads TGCGCCAGCAGCTTGGCTCCGACTTTGAACACTGAAGCTTTCTTT.

The rearrangement links TRBV6-5 to TRBJ1-5, with 7 bases fitting TRBD1. From germline, CDR1 is MNHEY and CDR2 SVGAGI. Unmatched junction bases numbered 12, after V lost 6 bases and J lost 10 bases. CDR3 length: 14 amino acids. The CDR3 DNA is TGTGCCAGCAGGCAAACAGGGGTCCAGGGACCCCAGCATTTT. Residues: CASRQTGVQGPQHF.